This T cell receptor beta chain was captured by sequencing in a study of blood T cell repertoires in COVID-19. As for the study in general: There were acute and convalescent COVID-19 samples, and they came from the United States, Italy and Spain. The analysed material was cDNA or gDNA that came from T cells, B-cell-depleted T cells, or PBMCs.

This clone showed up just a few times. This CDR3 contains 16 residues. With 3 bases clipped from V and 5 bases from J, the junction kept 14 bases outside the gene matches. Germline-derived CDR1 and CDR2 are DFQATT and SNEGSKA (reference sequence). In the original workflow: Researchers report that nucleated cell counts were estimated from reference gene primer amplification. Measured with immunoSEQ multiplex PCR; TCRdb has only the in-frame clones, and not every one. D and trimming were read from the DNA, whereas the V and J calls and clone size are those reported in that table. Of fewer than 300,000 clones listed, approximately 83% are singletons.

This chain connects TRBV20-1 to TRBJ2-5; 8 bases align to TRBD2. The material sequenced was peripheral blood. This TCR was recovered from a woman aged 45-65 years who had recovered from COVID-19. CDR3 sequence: CSASKLLAGSAETQYF. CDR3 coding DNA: TGCAGTGCTAGTAAGCTATTAGCGGGAAGTGCTGAGACCCAGTACTTC.